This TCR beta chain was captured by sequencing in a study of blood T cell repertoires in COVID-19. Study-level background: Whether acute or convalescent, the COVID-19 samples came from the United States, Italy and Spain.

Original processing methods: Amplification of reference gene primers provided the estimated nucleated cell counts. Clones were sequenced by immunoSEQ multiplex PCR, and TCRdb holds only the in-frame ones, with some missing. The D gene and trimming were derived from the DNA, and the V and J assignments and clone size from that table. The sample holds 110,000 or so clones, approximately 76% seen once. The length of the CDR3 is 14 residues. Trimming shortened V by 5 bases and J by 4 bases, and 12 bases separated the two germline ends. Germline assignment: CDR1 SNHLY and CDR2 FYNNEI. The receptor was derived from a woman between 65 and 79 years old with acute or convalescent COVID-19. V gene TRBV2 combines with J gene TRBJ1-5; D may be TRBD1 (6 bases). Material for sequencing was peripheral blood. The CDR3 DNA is TGTGCCAGCAGTCCACAGGGCTTAAATCAGCCCCAGCATTTT. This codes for CASSPQGLNQPQHF.